This T cell receptor (beta chain) was documented in a study of OX40 agonist ivuxolimab in advanced cancers. The ends were cut back, 2 bases at V and 4 bases at J, with 11 bases in the middle. Germline values: CDR1 SNHLY, CDR2 FYNNEI. This CDR3 comprises 15 residues. Some clones are missing from TCRdb's copy, which holds only in-frame ones; the method was immunoSEQ multiplex PCR. Of tens of thousands of clones listed, 75% to 90% are singletons. This chain connects TRBV2 to TRBJ1-4; tentative D call: TRBD1 (6 bases). The sequence was collected from an adult with an advanced solid tumor such as melanoma, head and neck, liver or kidney cancer. The sample here was CD4+ or CD8+ T cells sorted from blood, taken in a trial of the OX40 agonist ivuxolimab. The CDR3 here is CASSEQGRNNEKLFF. CDR3 nucleotides: TGTGCCAGCAGTGAACAGGGGAGGAATAATGAAAAACTGTTTTTT.